The T cell receptor (beta chain) under discussion was sequenced for a study of shared clonotypes between healthy human individuals. Points from the study as a whole: Sampling covered blood only; tissue repertoires likely differ.

On this clone: Its antigen is still unknown. A much larger clonotype is one base distant, so this may be a read error.

Germline lookup yields CDR1 SEHNR and CDR2 FQNEAQ (reference sequence). The CDR3 length is 15 residues. The ends lost 5 bases at V and 3 bases at J; junction bases unmatched: 4. Using immunoSEQ multiplex PCR, the repertoire was profiled, and TCRdb retains in-frame clones only, with some absent. The sample carries about 490,000 clones, about three quarters recorded once. Sequences were obtained from PBMCs. The clonotype was recovered from a woman aged 35 to 49 in good health. Some clones in this sample may be carry-over from other donors' samples. The chain couples TRBV7-9 to TRBJ2-1; TRBD2 matches at 10 bases. DNA for the CDR3: TGTGCCAGCAGCCGCGGGACTAGCGACTACAATGAGCAGTTCTTC. Protein product: CASSRGTSDYNEQFF.